The rows below give T cell receptor beta chains drawn from one sample of a study of early stage breast cancer tumors. The method was immunoSEQ multiplex PCR; TCRdb's version includes in-frame clones alone and lacks a portion of them. Of 50,000 to 75,000 clones listed, about 74% are singletons. The sequenced sample was blood. The receptors here all came from a person aged 25 to 45 with breast cancer. The CDR3 runs from the conserved cysteine through the conserved F or W. D genes are given only for firm matches. Some rows have no size entry. The others give once, few or many, or a class for an expanded clone.

d_call,j_call,v_call,cdr3_length,clone_size,cdr3_nt,cdr3_aa
NA,TRBJ1-1,TRBV6-5,14,NA,TGTGCCAGCAGTTCATACAGGGAGAACACTGAAGCTTTCTTT,CASSSYRENTEAFF
TRBD2,TRBJ2-1,TRBV27,18,NA,TGTGCCAGCAGTCTAGTATTCGGACTAGCTGATACCTACAATGAGCAGTTCTTC,CASSLVFGLADTYNEQFF
NA,TRBJ1-2,TRBV12-1,15,NA,TGTGCCAGCAGCTTTAGGACATGCCCTAACTATGGCTACACCTTC,CASSFRTCPNYGYTF
NA,TRBJ1-2,TRBV7-2,13,NA,TGTGCCAGCCGTGAGCAGGCCAACTATGGCTACACCTTC,CASREQANYGYTF
NA,TRBJ1-1,TRBV28,11,few,TGTATGGCAGGAGTATACACTGAAGCTTTCTTT,CMAGVYTEAFF
TRBD1,TRBJ1-2,TRBV19,13,few,TGTGCCAGTAGTACCCAGGGGGCTGGTGGCTACACCTTC,CASSTQGAGGYTF
NA,TRBJ1-1,TRBV7-9,14,NA,TGTGCCAGCAGCTTGGGGATCATGAACACTGAAGCTTTCTTT,CASSLGIMNTEAFF
TRBD1,TRBJ1-1,TRBV19,15,NA,TGTGCCAGTAGTGCGCGGACAGGGTTCCGAACTGAAGCTTTCTTT,CASSARTGFRTEAFF
TRBD2,TRBJ2-3,TRBV30,13,NA,TGTGCCTGGAGTAGGCGGGAGGGCGATACGCAGTATTTT,CAWSRREGDTQYF
NA,TRBJ2-3,TRBV11-3,13,NA,TGTGCCAGCAGCTTTGAGGACACAGATACGCAGTATTTT,CASSFEDTDTQYF
NA,TRBJ1-4,TRBV5-1,14,NA,TGCGCCAGCAGTAAGGGGACATCAGATGAAAAACTGTTTTTT,CASSKGTSDEKLFF
TRBD2,TRBJ2-3,TRBV14,16,NA,TGTGCCAGCAGCCTAGGACTAGCGGGAGAAGCAGATACGCAGTATTTT,CASSLGLAGEADTQYF
NA,TRBJ2-6,TRBV6-5,15,NA,TGTGCCAGCAGTATCGATCTCTCTGGGGCCAACGTCCTGACTTTC,CASSIDLSGANVLTF
NA,TRBJ1-3,TRBV5-6,15,NA,TGTGCCAGCAGCTTCAGACAGGTACCTGGAAACACCATATATTTT,CASSFRQVPGNTIYF
NA,TRBJ1-5,TRBV5-8,16,NA,TGTGCCAGCAGCTTGTGGGGCGGGGTGAGCAATCAGCCCCAGCATTTT,CASSLWGGVSNQPQHF
TRBD1,TRBJ1-2,TRBV2,14,NA,TGTGCCAGCAGTGAGGCAGGGACAGGGTTTAGCTACACCTTC,CASSEAGTGFSYTF
NA,TRBJ2-6,TRBV19,17,NA,TGTGCCAGTAGTATAAGGGGAGTTTATTCTGGGGCCAACGTCCTGACTTTC,CASSIRGVYSGANVLTF
TRBD1,TRBJ2-1,TRBV5-1,14,few,TGCGCCAGCAGCTTACAGGGGTCCTACAATGAGCAGTTCTTC,CASSLQGSYNEQFF
NA,TRBJ2-5,TRBV11-3,15,NA,TGTGCCAGCAGCCTAACGGGGATTTCAGAAGAGACCCAGTACTTC,CASSLTGISEETQYF
NA,TRBJ2-7,TRBV20-1,11,few,TGCAGTGCTAGAGTCGGTGGGGAGCAGTACTTC,CSARVGGEQYF
NA,TRBJ2-7,TRBV14,15,NA,TGTGCCAGCAGCCAAGACAGACTGGACTCCTACGAGCAGTACTTC,CASSQDRLDSYEQYF
NA,TRBJ1-2,TRBV18,15,NA,TGTGCCAGCTCGTTCCAGGCGGGGTCGAGAAATGGCTACACCTTC,CASSFQAGSRNGYTF
NA,TRBJ1-2,TRBV11-1,15,NA,TGTGCCAGCAGCTTATCCCCTGAGGGGGACTATGGCTACACCTTC,CASSLSPEGDYGYTF
NA,TRBJ1-1,TRBV2,14,NA,TGTGCCAGCGGGGCAGACATCACCTTCACTGAAGCTTTCTTT,CASGADITFTEAFF
TRBD2,TRBJ2-6,TRBV30,19,NA,TGTGAGTATCAGCGGGAGGGCCCCTATCCGAACTCTGGGGCCAACGTCCTGACTTTC,CEYQREGPYPNSGANVLTF
TRBD1,TRBJ1-1,TRBV9,17,NA,TGTGCCAGCAGCTCCCTAGGAGTGACAGGGGAGAACACTGAAGCTTTCTTT,CASSSLGVTGENTEAFF
NA,TRBJ1-2,TRBV19,13,few,TGTGCCAGTAGTATCGAACAAATCTATGGCTACACCTTC,CASSIEQIYGYTF
TRBD1,TRBJ2-5,TRBV6-1,15,once,TGTGCCAGCAGCCCCCAGGGGGAGAGGAGGGAGACCCAGTACTTC,CASSPQGERRETQYF
NA,TRBJ1-1,TRBV18,13,NA,TGTGCCAGCTCACCACTTAGGGATACTGAAGCTTTCTTT,CASSPLRDTEAFF
TRBD2,TRBJ2-7,TRBV29-1,12,once,TGCAGCGTCGGGACTAGACCCTACGAGCAGTACTTC,CSVGTRPYEQYF
NA,TRBJ1-1,TRBV30,14,NA,TGTGCCTCAGATTTACAGGGAGGCGACACTGAAGCTTTCTTT,CASDLQGGDTEAFF
NA,TRBJ1-2,TRBV6-5,13,NA,TGTGCCAGCGCTGACGGATCCTCTTATGGCTACACCTTC,CASADGSSYGYTF
NA,TRBJ1-1,TRBV29-1,12,NA,TGCAGCGTTGAAGCAGGGTATGGTGAAGCTTTCTTT,CSVEAGYGEAFF
TRBD2,TRBJ2-1,TRBV2,16,NA,TGTGCCAGCATTGCCCTAGCGGGAGCAGGGTGGGATGAGCAGTTCTTC,CASIALAGAGWDEQFF
TRBD2,TRBJ2-5,TRBV7-3,14,once,TGTGCCAGCAGCCCCGGACTAGTTCAAGAGACCCAGTACTTC,CASSPGLVQETQYF
NA,TRBJ1-1,TRBV18,13,NA,TGTGCCAGCCGACCAGAACTCAACACTGAAGCTTTCTTT,CASRPELNTEAFF
TRBD1,TRBJ2-2,TRBV19,14,NA,TGTGCCAGTAGCCGGACAGGGGACACCGGGGAGCTGTTTTTT,CASSRTGDTGELFF
TRBD2,TRBJ2-1,TRBV4-1,17,NA,TGCGCCAGCAGGCCAGCGGGAGGGCCTAGCGCCTACAATGAGCAGTTCTTC,CASRPAGGPSAYNEQFF
TRBD1,TRBJ1-3,TRBV7-9,17,NA,TGTGCCAGCAGCTCCTCGGACAGGGGTGGCTTAGGAAACACCATATATTTT,CASSSSDRGGLGNTIYF
NA,TRBJ2-7,TRBV6-5,15,NA,TGTGCCAGCAGTTACTCTGGGCTCCCCAGCCGCGAGCAGTACTTC,CASSYSGLPSREQYF
NA,TRBJ2-5,TRBV21-1,15,NA,TGTGCCAGCAGCAAAGCCCTACTAGCGGAAGAGACCCAGTACTTC,CASSKALLAEETQYF
TRBD2,TRBJ2-1,TRBV19,12,NA,TGTGCCAGTAGTATTATAGGCGGGGGGCTGTTCTTC,CASSIIGGGLFF
TRBD1,TRBJ2-6,TRBV6-6,16,NA,TGTGCCAGCCAAGGACAGGGATACTCTGGGGCCAACGTCCTGACTTTC,CASQGQGYSGANVLTF
NA,TRBJ2-5,TRBV2,12,NA,TGTGCCAATGCACAGGAACAAGAGACCCAGTACTTC,CANAQEQETQYF
NA,TRBJ2-7,TRBV14,14,NA,TGTGCCAGCAGCCAAGATGGCTCCTCCTACGAGCAGTACTTC,CASSQDGSSYEQYF
TRBD2,TRBJ2-1,TRBV6-4,15,NA,TGTGCCAGCAGTACCGGGACTAGCGGGACCAATGAGCAGTTCTTC,CASSTGTSGTNEQFF